This T cell receptor (beta chain) appears in the sequencing data of a study of T-cell reconstitution after alpha-beta-depleted transplantation in children. Unique molecular identifiers were incorporated into the prepared TCRbeta library. TCRdb reprocessed the PCR reads with MiXCR, giving one entry per CDR3 protein. The sample has about 210,000 distinct CDR3 sequences; about a sixth are singletons. Sequences were derived from PBMCs, mostly from graft donor cells, sampled 360 days after TCRalphabeta/CD19-depleted stem cell transplant. The receptor comes from a male patient aged 2 to 9 who had a stem cell transplant for acute lymphoblastic leukemia, so the T cells may come from the graft donor.

This chain's CDR3 is CASSELGLAGLPGETQYF. The DNA of the CDR3 is TGTGCCAGCAGCGAACTCGGACTAGCGGGACTCCCCGGAGAGACCCAGTACTTC. The gene calls are TRBV6-2 or TRBV6-3 and TRBJ2-5; 12 bases are shared with TRBD2. Germline V CDR1 and CDR2: MNHEY, SVGEGT. V shed 6 bases and J 4 bases; nucleotides not matched to a gene: 15. This CDR3 is built from 18 residues.